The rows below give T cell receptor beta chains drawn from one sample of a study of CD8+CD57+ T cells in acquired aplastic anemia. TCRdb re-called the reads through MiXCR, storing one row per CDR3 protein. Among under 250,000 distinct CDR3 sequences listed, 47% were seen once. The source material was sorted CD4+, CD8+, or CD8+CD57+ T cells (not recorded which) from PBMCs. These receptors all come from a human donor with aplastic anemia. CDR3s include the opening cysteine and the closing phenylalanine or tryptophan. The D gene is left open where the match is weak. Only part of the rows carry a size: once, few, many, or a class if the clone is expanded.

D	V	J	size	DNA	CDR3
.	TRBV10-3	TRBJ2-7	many	TGTGCCATCAGTGAAAAGTCCGGGCCCGAGCAGTACTTC	CAISEKSGPEQYF
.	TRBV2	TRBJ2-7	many	TGTGCCAGCACGGCAGGGGTAGGTGGCGAGCAGTACTTC	CASTAGVGGEQYF
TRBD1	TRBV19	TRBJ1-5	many	TGTGCCAGTAGTAGAAGGACAGGAGATCAGCCCCAGCATTTT	CASSRRTGDQPQHF
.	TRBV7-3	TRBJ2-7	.	TGTGCCAGCAGCATACTAACCAGCTCCTACGAGCAGTACTTC	CASSILTSSYEQYF
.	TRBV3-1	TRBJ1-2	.	TGTGCCAGCAGCCAAGATCTTCAGGAGACAGCCTACACCTTC	CASSQDLQETAYTF
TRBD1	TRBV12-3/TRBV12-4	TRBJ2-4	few	TGTGCCAGCAGCACAGGGGTCCTAGCCAAAAACATTCAGTACTTC	CASSTGVLAKNIQYF
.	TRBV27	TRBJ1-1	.	TGTGCCAGCAGCCCCGTCGGCCGGAACACTGAAGCTTTCTTT	CASSPVGRNTEAFF
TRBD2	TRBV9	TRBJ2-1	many	TGTGCCAGCAGCGTAGCTACGACTAGCGGGAGGGCCCTCTACAATGAGCAGTTCTTC	CASSVATTSGRALYNEQFF
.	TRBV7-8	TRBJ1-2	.	TGTGCCAGCAGCTTAGGTTTTGACTATGGCTACACCTTC	CASSLGFDYGYTF
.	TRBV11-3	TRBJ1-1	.	TGTGCCAGTCGCAGGGCGCGAACTGAAGCTTTCTTT	CASRRARTEAFF
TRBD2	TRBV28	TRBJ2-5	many	TGTGCCAGCAGCCCGGTGGTAGCGGGAGGAATCGAGACCCAGTACTTC	CASSPVVAGGIETQYF
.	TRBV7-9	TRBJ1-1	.	TGTGCCAGCAGCTTGGGCGCACGAGGGAGGGGAGAAGCTTTCTTT	CASSLGARGRGEAFF
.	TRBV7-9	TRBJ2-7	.	TGTGCCAGCAGCCCTGGGGGGAGCTACTACGAGCAGTACTTC	CASSPGGSYYEQYF
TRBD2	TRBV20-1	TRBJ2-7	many	TGCAGTGCTTACTCCCCCACGTCGTTAGCGGGAGGCTACGAGCAGTACTTC	CSAYSPTSLAGGYEQYF
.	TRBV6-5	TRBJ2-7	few	TGTGCCAGCAGTCAACTATCCGGGGACCCTACCTACGAGCAGTACTTC	CASSQLSGDPTYEQYF
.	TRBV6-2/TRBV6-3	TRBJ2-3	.	TGTGCCAGCAGTGAGGACTACCCGAGATTTAGTACAGATACGCAGTATTTT	CASSEDYPRFSTDTQYF
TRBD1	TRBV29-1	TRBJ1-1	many	TGCAGCGGCACAGGGGCCGGGACTGAAGCTTTCTTT	CSGTGAGTEAFF
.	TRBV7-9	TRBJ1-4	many	TGTGCCAGCAGCTTAGGCGGCAGGGAATACGAAAAACTGTTTTTT	CASSLGGREYEKLFF
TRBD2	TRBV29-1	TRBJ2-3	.	TGCAGCGTTACCCCCCTTAGCGGGAGGTTATCAGGAGATACGCAGTATTTT	CSVTPLSGRLSGDTQYF
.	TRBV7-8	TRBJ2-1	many	TGTGCCAGCAGCTCCCAGCCCGCCAATGAGCAGTTCTTC	CASSSQPANEQFF
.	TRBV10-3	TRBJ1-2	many	TGTGCCATCAGTGAGTCGTCTAGGCAGGGAATTGATTTGGCCTATGGCTACACCTTC	CAISESSRQGIDLAYGYTF
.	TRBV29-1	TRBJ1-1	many	TGCAGCGTTGGTACCGAGGGAACTGAAGCTTTCTTT	CSVGTEGTEAFF
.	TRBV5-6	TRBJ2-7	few	TGTGCCAGCAGCTTGTCGGACGGGAACTACGAGCAGTACTTC	CASSLSDGNYEQYF
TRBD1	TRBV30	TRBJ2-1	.	TGTGCCTGGACAAGACAGGGAGAATCCAATGAGCAGTTCTTC	CAWTRQGESNEQFF
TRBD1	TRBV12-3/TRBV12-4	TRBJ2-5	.	TGTGCCAGCAGGCCGACAGGGGTTGAGACCCAGTACTTC	CASRPTGVETQYF
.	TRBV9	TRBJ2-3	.	TGTGCCAGCAGCGAAGGAGTACCCAGCACAGATACGCAGTATTTT	CASSEGVPSTDTQYF
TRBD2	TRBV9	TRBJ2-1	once	TGTGCCAGCAGCGTAGGCGTTAGCGGGGGCCACGGGTACAATGAGCAGTTCTTC	CASSVGVSGGHGYNEQFF
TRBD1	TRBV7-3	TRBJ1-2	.	TGTGCCAGCAGCGCCGATAGGGACAGCCCGTATGGCTACACCTTC	CASSADRDSPYGYTF
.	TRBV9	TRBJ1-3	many	TGTGCCAGCAGCCCAACACAAGGGGTGGGAAACACCATATATTTT	CASSPTQGVGNTIYF
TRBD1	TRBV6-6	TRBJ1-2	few	TGTGCCAGCAGTTCTGACAGGGTTGGCTACACCTTC	CASSSDRVGYTF
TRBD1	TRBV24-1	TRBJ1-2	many	TGTGCCACCAGTGAGCGGGACAGTGGCTACACCTTC	CATSERDSGYTF
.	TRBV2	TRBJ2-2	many	TGTGCCAGCTATGGGGGGCATCGGGAGCTGTTTTTT	CASYGGHRELFF
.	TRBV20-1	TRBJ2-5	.	TGCAGTGCTAGAGAGGTCCAAGAGACCCAGTACTTC	CSAREVQETQYF